The rows below give T cell receptor beta chains drawn from one sample of a study of graft-versus-host responses after intestinal transplantation. Repertoires were generated with immunoSEQ multiplex PCR, while TCRdb's copy carries only in-frame clones and drops some. Of 11,000 to 15,000 clones in the sample, 25% to 30% are singletons; the top ten hold 3.9%. Here the sequenced sample was alloreactive CD4+ T cells from a mixed lymphocyte reaction culture, taken before intestinal transplant. Receptors originate from a human patient who received an intestinal transplant. CDR3s include the opening cysteine and the closing phenylalanine or tryptophan. The order of the fields is V gene, D gene, clone size, J gene, CDR3 DNA, CDR3 protein. A D gene is named only where the DNA matches it firmly. Only part of the rows carry a size: once, few, many, or a class if the clone is expanded.

TRBV28	NA	NA	TRBJ2-2	TGTGCCAGCAGTTTATCCTTTTACACCGGGGAGCTGTTTTTT	CASSLSFYTGELFF
TRBV19	TRBD2	few	TRBJ2-3	TGTGCCAGTAAAGGACTAGCGGGCACAGATACGCAGTATTTT	CASKGLAGTDTQYF
TRBV6-6	NA	NA	TRBJ1-4	TGTGCCACCGCACGCTGGGAGACGGAAAAACTGTTTTTT	CATARWETEKLFF
TRBV5-6	TRBD1	NA	TRBJ2-5	TGTGCCAGCAGTTACAGGGGGCCTGGAGAGACCCAGTACTTC	CASSYRGPGETQYF
TRBV5-1	TRBD1	medium-sized	TRBJ2-7	TGCGCCAGCAGCTTTGGTGGACAGGGGTACGAGCAGTACTTC	CASSFGGQGYEQYF
TRBV18	NA	few	TRBJ2-5	TGTGCCAGCTCCCCCCAAGAGACCCAGTACTTC	CASSPQETQYF
TRBV6-5	TRBD1	NA	TRBJ2-5	TGTGCCAGCAGTCCACAGGGGCGGGAGACCCAGTACTTC	CASSPQGRETQYF
TRBV5-1	NA	few	TRBJ1-1	TGCGCCAGCAGCTTGGGAGGGCTTACTGGTGAAGCTTTCTTT	CASSLGGLTGEAFF
TRBV7-2	TRBD2	few	TRBJ2-7	TGTGCCAGCAGCTTACTAGCGGGAGGGCTTGTCGAGCAGTACTTC	CASSLLAGGLVEQYF
TRBV6-5	TRBD2	few	TRBJ2-3	TGTGCCAGCCGGGAGGCGGGGAGTGGTCATACGCAGTATTTT	CASREAGSGHTQYF
TRBV7-2	TRBD2	few	TRBJ2-7	TGTGCCAGCAGCCCGCGGACTAGCGGGAGTACCGAGCAGTACTTC	CASSPRTSGSTEQYF
TRBV6-5	NA	few	TRBJ2-7	TGTGCCAGCACTACCAGCAGGGCCCTGACCTACGAGCAGTACTTC	CASTTSRALTYEQYF
TRBV30	NA	NA	TRBJ1-5	TGTGCCTGGAGTGTACACAGCGGCAATCAGCCCCAGCATTTT	CAWSVHSGNQPQHF
TRBV28	NA	NA	TRBJ1-5	TGTGCCAGCAGTAAAGGGGCGAGGTATCAGCCCCAGCATTTT	CASSKGARYQPQHF
TRBV11-1	NA	NA	TRBJ1-1	TGTGCCAGCAGCTTAGTCACTGAAGCTTTCTTT	CASSLVTEAFF
TRBV11-1	TRBD2	NA	TRBJ2-7	TGTGCCAGCAGCTCCCCGGGGGGGGTGATCTACGAGCAGTACTTC	CASSSPGGVIYEQYF
TRBV18	TRBD2	NA	TRBJ2-1	TGTGCCAGCTCACCCCTAGCGGGTAACAATGAGCAGTTCTTC	CASSPLAGNNEQFF
TRBV7-2	TRBD1	NA	TRBJ2-2	TGTGCCAGCAGCGAACAGGGGGCGCCCGGGGAGCTGTTTTTT	CASSEQGAPGELFF
TRBV14	TRBD1	few	TRBJ1-3	TGTGCCAGCAGCCTTCGGACAGGGGGCGCGGGAAACACCATATATTTT	CASSLRTGGAGNTIYF
TRBV6-9	TRBD2	NA	TRBJ2-7	TGTGCCAGCATGAGGGCGGGAGCCTCCTACGAGCAGTACTTC	CASMRAGASYEQYF
TRBV4-2	NA	few	TRBJ2-1	TGTGCCAGCAGCCAAGTGGGTCTAGAACTGGGTCGCAATGAGCAGTTCTTC	CASSQVGLELGRNEQFF
TRBV4-2	NA	few	TRBJ1-5	TGTGCCAGCAGCCCCCGACAGTCAATAGCAAATCAGCCCCAGCATTTT	CASSPRQSIANQPQHF
TRBV11-2	TRBD2	NA	TRBJ2-1	TGTGCCAGCATAGCGGGAGGATCCTACAATGAGCAGTTCTTC	CASIAGGSYNEQFF
TRBV7-9	NA	NA	TRBJ2-1	TGTGCCAGCAGCAGATACACCGCCACTAGCATCTCCTACAATGAGCAGTTCTTC	CASSRYTATSISYNEQFF
TRBV11-1	TRBD1	few	TRBJ1-1	TGTGCCAGCAGCCGAAGGACAGGGGGGGGCACTGAAGCTTTCTTT	CASSRRTGGGTEAFF
TRBV6-6	TRBD1	medium-sized	TRBJ1-4	TGTGCCAGCAGTCAATCACCGGGACAGGGAAGGCAAAAACTGTTTTTT	CASSQSPGQGRQKLFF
TRBV30	NA	few	TRBJ1-2	TGTGCCTGGTCGTACAAAGTTAAGGATGGCTACACCTTC	CAWSYKVKDGYTF
TRBV4-2	NA	few	TRBJ2-1	TGTGCCAGCAGCTTGGATCCGGGCCGGGGTGAGCAGTTCTTC	CASSLDPGRGEQFF
TRBV18	TRBD1	NA	TRBJ1-1	TGTGCCAGCTCACCACAGACAGGGTGGAACACTGAAGCTTTCTTT	CASSPQTGWNTEAFF
TRBV2	TRBD2	NA	TRBJ2-1	TGTGCCAGCAGGCGGACTAGCGGGAGGTATGGTGAGCAGTTCTTC	CASRRTSGRYGEQFF
TRBV4-1	TRBD1	NA	TRBJ1-2	TGCGCCAGCAGCCGCGCCGGGACAGGGATTAAAGCTAACTATGGCTACACCTTC	CASSRAGTGIKANYGYTF
TRBV25-1	NA	few	TRBJ1-2	TGTGCCAGCATTGAAACCACCAAAGGGACTAACTATGGCTACACCTTC	CASIETTKGTNYGYTF
TRBV18	NA	NA	TRBJ1-3	TGTGCCAGCTCGCGTAACCTTGCTGACTCTGGAAACACCATATATTTT	CASSRNLADSGNTIYF
TRBV29-1	NA	few	TRBJ2-7	TGCAGCGTTGTGGACAGTTGGGCCTACGAGCAGTACTTC	CSVVDSWAYEQYF
TRBV5-1	TRBD1	NA	TRBJ1-6	TGCGCCAGCAGCCTCACAGGGGATTCTAATTCACCCCTCCACTTT	CASSLTGDSNSPLHF
TRBV9	TRBD2	NA	TRBJ2-7	TGTGCCAGCAGCGCCCGGACTAGCGGATCCTACGAGCAGTACTTC	CASSARTSGSYEQYF
TRBV7-2	NA	NA	TRBJ1-3	TGTGCCAGCAGACCCACCGGATCTGGAAACACCATATATTTT	CASRPTGSGNTIYF
TRBV5-4	NA	few	TRBJ1-1	TGTGCCAGCAGCTTGGCAGGACGGAAGAACACTGAAGCTTTCTTT	CASSLAGRKNTEAFF
TRBV5-4	NA	NA	TRBJ2-3	TGTGCCAGCAGCTTTTTTGGGCCAGGGATGCAGTATTTT	CASSFFGPGMQYF
TRBV6-9	NA	NA	TRBJ2-6	TGTGCCAGCAGACTATCTGGGGCCAACGTCCTGACTTTC	CASRLSGANVLTF
TRBV6-5	TRBD1	few	TRBJ2-7	TGTGCCAGCAGTTCGACAGGGGTTTACGAGCAGTACTTC	CASSSTGVYEQYF
TRBV6-5	NA	once	TRBJ2-2	TGCGCCAGCACGAAACAGGTTAACACCGGGGAGCTGTTTTTT	CASTKQVNTGELFF
TRBV5-8	TRBD1	few	TRBJ2-7	TGTGCCAGCAGTTTAAACCGGGACAGGGGCGACGAGCAGTACTTC	CASSLNRDRGDEQYF
TRBV19	NA	NA	TRBJ1-1	TGTGCCAGTAGTAGGCTGGGGGGCCCCTACGGTGAAGCTTTCTTT	CASSRLGGPYGEAFF
TRBV6-5	NA	NA	TRBJ2-4	TGTGCCAGCACGAGGGCCGAACTAGCCAAAAACATTCAGTACTTC	CASTRAELAKNIQYF
TRBV2	NA	NA	TRBJ2-4	TGTGCCAGCGGGCTGGCCAAAAACATTCAGTACTTC	CASGLAKNIQYF